Described below is a single T cell receptor (beta chain) sequence and its context. No antigen is known for it. No base qualities exist here, and no much larger clone lies one base off it. A second Seattle source provided samples from volunteer blood donors who had recovered from COVID-19. The collaborating institutions used their own protocols to collect whole blood in K2EDTA tubes. Collaborator samples were shipped for TCRbeta analysis as frozen whole blood, isolated PBMCs, or DNA extracted from either sample type. This entry belongs to a study of blood T cell repertoires in COVID-19 (dated by TCRdb to 2020 to 2021). Some background on the complete study: Samples covering the acute and convalescent phases of COVID-19 were provided by collaborators in the United States, Italy and Spain. The prospective study material was composed of cDNA or gDNA derived from T cells, B-cell-depleted T cells, or PBMCs. The dataset comprised deeply sampled blood TCRbeta repertoires from subjects exposed to, actively infected with, or recovered from COVID-19. The repertoires were released in a freely available public database meant as a resource for research on the immune response to SARS-CoV-2. Samples were obtained from the ongoing ImmuneRACE study (first 160 participants) and from approximately 1,200 subjects provided by 6 global collaborators. Sample metadata almost always included a de-identified subject ID, COVID-19 status, age in years and sex. HLA class I and class II types, where available, came from metadata supplied by the sample provider rather than from assay-based typing.

TCRbeta CDR3 regions were amplified from genomic DNA using the immunoSEQ Assay, a bias-controlled multiplex PCR. Processing in the source paper ran as follows. Nucleated cell counts per sample were estimated from amplification of reference gene primers within the assay. Sequence reads were collapsed and filtered to measure the absolute abundance of every unique TCRbeta CDR3 rearrangement. For each sample, productive Simpson clonality was calculated as the square root of Simpson's diversity index across productive rearrangements. Here the immuneACCESS table is served through TCRdb, limited to in-frame sequences with V and J called. Missing clones are a known gap in these copies; in checked studies unresolved V genes cover under half, and the rest lacks a known reason. From that table come the V and J calls and clone size; the DNA was used to work out D and trimming. This sample is represented by about 350,000 clones; approximately 90% of them were singletons. The ten most abundant clones make up roughly 3.4% of the sample.

Study-wide conclusions, independent of this receptor: The quantity of clinical and demographic metadata differed by source and by participant and was supplied without curation.

The receptor was isolated from a woman in her late teens or twenties who had recovered from COVID-19. What was sequenced was peripheral blood.

This receptor carries the CDR3 CASSQPGLAGDGSYNEQFF. The nucleotide sequence reads TGTGCCAGCAGCCAACCGGGACTAGCGGGAGACGGCTCCTACAATGAGCAGTTCTTC. This chain is built from TRBV7-9 and TRBJ2-1; 14 junctional bases match TRBD2. After removal of 5 bases from V and 0 bases from J, the junction retains 9 bases not matched to a gene. From cysteine to phenylalanine, the CDR3 is 19 amino acids long. The DNA shown is the 57-base CDR3, in frame from base 1. Via the germline V gene (reference sequence), CDR1 is SEHNR and CDR2 FQNEAQ.